The 6 T cell receptor beta chains below were found in one sample sequenced in a study of T-cell memory formation after mild COVID-19. In TCRdb, the 5' RACE reads were re-called with MiXCR into one record per CDR3 protein. The data hold 270,000 or so distinct CDR3 sequences, with approximately 16% observed a single time. Sequencing was performed on PBMCs or a T cell subset sorted from them (not recorded which). These receptors were obtained from a man between 18 and 29 years old who had mild COVID-19 (a few samples of this study predate the infection). Cell type and time point are not known.

V and J are TRBV5-1 and TRBJ1-2; 7 bases fit TRBD1. V shed 7 bases and J 8 bases; nucleotides not matched to a gene: 14. Germline V CDR1 and CDR2: SGHRS, YFSETQ. The CDR3 has 14 amino acids. CDR3 sequence reads: CASGKTGKEGGYTF. The DNA of the CDR3 is TGCGCCAGCGGCAAGACAGGGAAGGAGGGCGGCTACACCTTC.

This clonotype has only a few counts. The CDR3 here is CSAGQGANYGYTF. CDR3 DNA sequence: TGCAGTGCGGGGCAGGGGGCCAACTATGGCTACACCTTC. The chain links TRBV20-1 to TRBJ1-2; 8 bases agree with TRBD1. V trimming: 6 bases; J trimming: 2 bases; junction bases outside the gene matches: 5. The CDR3 covers 13 residues. Germline CDR1 reads DFQATT; CDR2 reads SNEGSKA (reference sequence).

The chain employs TRBV2 and TRBJ2-6; D not certain. V was cut by 2 bases and J by 2 bases, with 7 bases left in between. CDR1 SNHLY and CDR2 FYNNEI come from the germline V gene. CDR3 size: 15 residues. CDR3 residues: CASSETRAGANVLTF. The CDR3 nucleotides read TGTGCCAGCAGTGAAACAAGGGCTGGGGCCAACGTCCTGACTTTC.

This clonotype has just a few counts. The chain uses TRBV5-1 and TRBJ2-5, with D possibly matching TRBD1 (6 bases). The V end was cut by 6 bases, the J end by 4 bases, with 16 bases between. CDR1 and CDR2 (germline): SGHRS, YFSETQ. The CDR3 loop spans 14 amino acids. The CDR3 here is CASTPWGRGETQYF. The CDR3 region has the DNA TGCGCCAGCACCCCATGGGGGCGCGGAGAGACCCAGTACTTC.

This chain uses TRBV7-2 with TRBJ2-3; D possibly uses TRBD1 or TRBD2 (6 bases each). V lost 6 bases and J 3 bases, leaving 22 bases between the germline ends. This CDR3 region has 17 residues. From germline, CDR1 is SGHTA and CDR2 FQGNSA. The DNA for the CDR3 is TGTGCCAGCAGGAAGAGGGGTCTAGGGGGACTTACAGATACGCAGTATTTT. It encodes CASRKRGLGGLTDTQYF. Using reference TRBV7-2 and TRBJ2-3 for the parts outside the CDR3, the full variable domain is GAGVSQSPSNKVTEKGKDVELRCDPISGHTALYWYRQSLGQGLEFLIYFQGNSAPDKSGLPSDRFSAERTGGSVSTLTIQRTQQEDSAVYLCASRKRGLGGLTDTQYFGPGTRLTVL.

In this sample, this clonotype turned up a few times. The chain is built from TRBV12-3 or TRBV12-4 and TRBJ1-1, with a weak D call TRBD1 (6 bases). V shed 4 bases and J shed 0 bases, with 15 bases lying between them. The CDR3 spans 16 residues. CDR3 nucleotides: TGTGCCAGCAGTTATAACGGGGGGCTAATGAACACTGAAGCTTTCTTT. Its translation: CASSYNGGLMNTEAFF.